The clone carrying this T cell receptor (beta chain) has just a few counts. Other DNA sequences within the sample encode an identical CDR3. Repertoires were generated with immunoSEQ multiplex PCR, while TCRdb's copy carries only in-frame clones and drops some. The sample records a few hundred thousand clones, roughly 84% being singletons. The entry originates in a study of blood T cell repertoires in COVID-19. Study-level information: PBMCs, B-cell-depleted T cells, or T cells provided the cDNA or gDNA that made up the material.

Sequencing used peripheral blood. This TCR came from a man aged 50 to 60 who had recovered from COVID-19.

The CDR3 loop is CAWGQGSNQPQHF. The CDR3 bases are TGTGCCTGGGGACAGGGGTCCAATCAGCCCCAGCATTTT. This chain joins TRBV30 and TRBJ1-5; TRBD1 aligns across 9 bases. Germline V lookup: CDR1 GTSNPN, CDR2 SVGIG (reference sequence). The J segment lost 3 bases and the V segment lost 5 bases, leaving 2 bases of the junction unmatched. This CDR3 region has 13 residues.